This T cell receptor beta chain was observed in a study of T-cell reconstitution after alpha-beta-depleted transplantation in children. The table lists this clonotype with many counts. This CDR3 has 14 residues. CDR1 and CDR2 from the germline V gene are SGDLS and YYNGEE. V dropped 5 bases and J dropped 5 bases, with 13 bases sitting between them. This sample's TCRbeta library carried unique molecular identifier barcodes. A single record per CDR3 protein comes from TCRdb applying MiXCR to the PCR reads. Among 380,000 or so distinct CDR3 sequences listed, about an eighth were seen once. The TCR comes from a human donor who donated a stem cell graft to a child with Fanconi anemia. The specimen comprised PBMCs, sampled from the stem cell graft. The rearrangement joins TRBV9 to TRBJ2-2; D gene uncertain. The CDR3, as DNA: TGTGCCAGCAGAGCCGCGACCAATACCGGGGAGCTGTTTTTT. It translates to CASRAATNTGELFF.